The following is a TCR beta chain sequence with its context. Its target is not known. This may be a read error: a much more frequent sequence differs by one nucleotide. This CDR3 comprises 12 residues. Trimming left V 3 bases short and J 3 bases short, with 6 bases between. This record belongs to a study of breast tumors, draining lymph nodes, adjacent tissues. TCRdb re-called the multiplex PCR reads with MiXCR, one entry per CDR3 protein. The data hold 70,000 or so distinct CDR3 sequences, with around two fifths observed a single time. Study results and limitations: Tumors had less TCR diversity than lymph nodes, more than nontumor tissue. Luminal-like breast cancer showed significantly higher tumor–nontumor repertoire similarity than basal-like. Tumor T cell lymph node origin was a supported hypothesis, not proven. Data fit most tumor T cells coming from lymph node, expanding in tumor.

The receptor comes from a female donor with breast cancer. Some clones in this sample may be carry-over from other donors' samples. Sequencing was done on a sample of breast tumor tissue. This chain joins TRBV12-3 or TRBV12-4 and TRBJ2-7; D gene unclear. The CDR3 here is CASSFSIYEQYF. CDR3 bases: TGTGCCAGCAGTTTCTCGATCTACGAGCAGTACTTC.